The clone carrying this T cell receptor (beta chain) was seen only a few times. The data originate from a study of blood T cell repertoires in COVID-19. As for the study in general: Donors in the United States, Italy and Spain gave samples during acute or convalescent COVID-19. The cDNA or gDNA used as material had been derived from T cells, B-cell-depleted T cells, or PBMCs.

Methods used by the authors: Amplification with reference gene primers provided the estimates of nucleated cell counts. The method was immunoSEQ multiplex PCR; TCRdb's version includes in-frame clones alone and lacks a portion of them. Clonal size and the V and J genes are those of that table, whereas D and trimming came from the DNA. The sample carries tens of thousands of clones, roughly 82% recorded once. CDR1 MNHEY and CDR2 SVGAGI come from the germline V gene. The V gene end was trimmed by 2 bases and the J gene end by 5 bases; junction bases not matched to a gene: 6. There are 14 residues in the CDR3.

The source material was peripheral blood. The chain is built from TRBV6-5 and TRBJ2-7; 7 bases are shared with TRBD2. The clonotype was recovered from a man aged 50-60 years with active or convalescent COVID-19. The CDR3 DNA reads as TGTGCCAGCAGTTACCAGCGGGGCGACCACGAGCAGTACTTC. Residues: CASSYQRGDHEQYF.